The rows below give T cell receptor beta chains drawn from one sample of a study of cytomegalovirus exposure and HLA in healthy donors. TCRdb's table, derived via immunoSEQ multiplex PCR, lists solely in-frame clones and lacks some. The data contain about 130,000 clones, 66% of them singletons. Sequenced sample: PBMCs. These receptor sequences come from a human donor in good health. The CDR3 runs from the conserved cysteine through the conserved F or W. The D gene is left open where the match is weak. The listing skips clone size in some rows; elsewhere it reads once, few, many or a size class.

.,TRBJ1-2,TRBV9,.,CASSAGGLANYGYTF,TGTGCCAGCAGCGCAGGAGGGTTAGCTAACTATGGCTACACCTTC
.,TRBJ2-7,TRBV2,.,CASSGGSSDFNHEQYF,TGTGCCAGCAGTGGAGGCTCGAGCGATTTTAACCACGAGCAGTACTTC
.,TRBJ2-5,TRBV28,.,CASSLSYTRSQETQYF,TGTGCCAGCAGTTTATCCTACACTAGATCCCAAGAGACCCAGTACTTC
few,TRBJ1-1,TRBV9,TRBD1,CASSNRGRGTEAFF,TGTGCCAGCAGCAATAGGGGCAGGGGGACTGAAGCTTTCTTT
.,TRBJ2-5,TRBV2,.,CASSETTAAQETQYF,TGTGCCAGCAGTGAAACAACAGCGGCCCAAGAGACCCAGTACTTC
.,TRBJ1-2,TRBV28,TRBD1,CASSLGTDGYTF,TGTGCCAGCAGTTTAGGGACAGATGGCTACACCTTC
few,TRBJ2-5,TRBV11-2,.,CASSRRGGATQYF,TGTGCCAGCAGTCGACGCGGAGGGGCGACCCAGTACTTC
once,TRBJ2-5,TRBV7-2,.,CASSLDDRKTQYF,TGTGCCAGCAGCTTAGATGACAGAAAGACCCAGTACTTC
.,TRBJ2-7,TRBV5-8,TRBD1,CASRLEGGQGSYEQYF,TGTGCCAGCAGATTGGAGGGGGGACAGGGGTCCTACGAGCAGTACTTC
once,TRBJ2-3,TRBV7-8,TRBD2,CASSLPREGLAGGELDTQYF,TGTGCCAGCAGCTTACCTCGAGAGGGACTAGCGGGGGGAGAACTAGATACGCAGTATTTT
.,TRBJ2-1,TRBV10-2,TRBD2,CASSEWREPSTYNEQFF,TGCGCCAGCAGTGAGTGGCGGGAGCCCTCGACCTACAATGAGCAGTTCTTC
few,TRBJ2-1,TRBV11-3,.,CASSLRSGVDNEQFF,TGTGCCAGCAGCTTACGGTCGGGAGTCGACAATGAGCAGTTCTTC
.,TRBJ1-2,TRBV7-9,.,CASSSDSNYGYTF,TGTGCCAGCAGCTCTGACAGCAACTATGGCTACACCTTC
.,TRBJ2-5,TRBV19,.,CASSIEIRGTQYF,TGTGCCAGTAGCATAGAAATCCGGGGGACCCAGTACTTC
few,TRBJ2-7,TRBV28,.,CASNPTVSSFGEQYF,TGTGCCAGCAATCCGACGGTTAGCTCGTTTGGCGAGCAGTACTTC
.,TRBJ2-3,TRBV28,.,CASSFDTQYF,TGTGCCAGCAGCTTCGATACGCAGTATTTT
.,TRBJ2-7,TRBV6-5,TRBD2,CASSRTSGYEQYF,TGTGCCAGCAGTAGAACTAGCGGATACGAGCAGTACTTC
.,TRBJ2-7,TRBV15,.,CATSRDRVGYYEQYF,TGTGCCACCAGCAGAGATCGGGTCGGATACTACGAGCAGTACTTC
.,TRBJ1-1,TRBV28,TRBD1,CASSPFFRDRNTEAFF,TGTGCCAGCAGTCCATTCTTCCGGGACAGGAACACTGAAGCTTTCTTT
once,TRBJ2-1,TRBV7-2,.,CASSLVGSSYNEQFF,TGTGCCAGCAGCTTAGTCGGGAGCTCCTACAATGAGCAGTTCTTC
.,TRBJ2-3,TRBV5-1,.,CASSQQTGGTDTQYF,TGCGCCAGCAGCCAGCAGACAGGTGGGACAGATACGCAGTATTTT
.,TRBJ2-3,TRBV1,.,CTSSQVPNGISTDTQYF,TGCACCAGCAGCCAAGTCCCGAACGGGATCAGCACAGATACGCAGTATTTT
.,TRBJ2-3,TRBV5-1,.,CASSLLDTQYF,TGCGCCAGCAGCTTACTGGATACGCAGTATTTT
.,TRBJ2-5,TRBV10-3,TRBD1,CAISDGSGGVETQYF,TGTGCCATCAGTGATGGGTCAGGGGGCGTGGAGACCCAGTACTTC
.,TRBJ2-2,TRBV11-3,.,CASSLIRATGELFF,TGTGCCAGCAGCTTAATTCGAGCCACCGGGGAGCTGTTTTTT
.,TRBJ2-7,TRBV11-3,TRBD1,CASSLDSQGAAEQYF,TGTGCCAGCAGCTTAGATTCACAGGGGGCGGCCGAGCAGTACTTC
.,TRBJ2-7,TRBV5-1,TRBD2,CASSLGLAGGYEQYF,TGCGCCAGCAGCTTGGGTCTAGCGGGGGGATACGAGCAGTACTTC
.,TRBJ2-5,TRBV7-9,TRBD2,CASGLLAGDLGTQYF,TGTGCCAGCGGACTACTAGCGGGAGATCTTGGGACCCAGTACTTC
.,TRBJ1-4,TRBV6-6,.,CASSYSIGANEKLFF,TGTGCCAGCAGTTACTCGATAGGAGCTAATGAAAAACTGTTTTTT
.,TRBJ2-1,TRBV18,.,CASSPPAGNEQFF,TGTGCCAGCTCACCCCCCGCGGGAAATGAGCAGTTCTTC
few,TRBJ2-2,TRBV15,TRBD2,CATSSLAGVTGELFF,TGTGCCACCAGCAGTCTAGCGGGAGTTACCGGGGAGCTGTTTTTT
few,TRBJ2-7,TRBV7-9,TRBD1,CASSQGQGHTYEQYF,TGTGCCAGCAGCCAGGGACAGGGGCATACCTACGAGCAGTACTTC
.,TRBJ1-2,TRBV4-1,.,CASSPGLFGRWDGYTF,TGCGCCAGCAGCCCCGGACTATTCGGGCGTTGGGATGGCTACACCTTC
.,TRBJ2-7,TRBV5-4,.,CASSFPDGEAYEQYF,TGTGCCAGCAGCTTCCCAGACGGGGAAGCTTACGAGCAGTACTTC
few,TRBJ2-3,TRBV18,.,CASSPGGQGDTQYF,TGTGCCAGCTCACCTGGGGGCCAGGGAGATACGCAGTATTTT